Below are 22 T cell receptor beta chains sequenced from a single sample in a study of Graves' ophthalmopathy and Graves' hyperthyroidism. Beta-chain TCR CDR3 regions were amplified from RNA transcripts. Amplification began with first-round RT-PCR using HTBI primers, then second-round multiplex PCR was performed. A single record per CDR3 protein comes from TCRdb applying MiXCR to the multiplex PCR reads. Here the sample spans about 410,000 distinct CDR3 sequences, about 18% being singletons. Source material: peripheral blood. Every receptor here comes from a woman between 18 and 30 years old with Graves' ophthalmopathy.

This clonotype was seen more than once but under ten times. The rearrangement joins TRBV5-1 to TRBJ1-1; 9 bases are shared with TRBD1. V was clipped by 5 bases and J by 3 bases; unmatched bases: 11. In germline, CDR1 is SGHRS, CDR2 YFSETQ. The CDR3 length is 16 residues. The CDR3 DNA reads TGCGCCAGCAGGGACTTTTACAGGGGGCCGGACACTGAAGCTTTCTTT. Amino acids: CASRDFYRGPDTEAFF.

This chain uses TRBV15 with TRBJ1-2; 7 bases line up with TRBD1. The germline V gene encodes CDR1 LNHNV and CDR2 YYDKDF (reference sequence). The length of the CDR3 is 20 residues. V trimming: 0 bases; J trimming: 4 bases; junction bases outside the gene matches: 20. The CDR3, as DNA: TGTGCCACCAGCAGAGATCTCACAGTTACAGGGGAAGCCAGTGGCTATGGCTACACCTTC. It is translated as CATSRDLTVTGEASGYGYTF.

The chain is built from TRBV7-2 and TRBJ1-2; no clear D. V was shortened by 5 bases and J by 8 bases, with 18 bases between the two germline ends. The germline CDR1 and CDR2 sequences are SGHTA and FQGNSA. This CDR3 contains 14 residues. For the CDR3, the DNA is TGTGCCAGCAGCATAAAGGCCAGCTTCAGAGGCTACACCTTC. Translated: CASSIKASFRGYTF.

This clonotype was seen many times. The chain uses TRBV7-2 and TRBJ1-6; D gene uncertain. The CDR3 is 12 amino acids. Germline lookup yields CDR1 SGHTA and CDR2 FQGNSA. Trimming shortened V by 5 bases and J by 11 bases, and 10 bases separated the two germline ends. The CDR3 nucleotides are TGTGCCAGCAGCACCTATGGCGCACCCCTCCACTTT. Its translation: CASSTYGAPLHF.

This clonotype was detected ten times or more. J is TRBJ1-5 and V is TRBV10-1; 9 bases are a match to TRBD1. After removal of 9 bases from V and 0 bases from J, the junction contained 0 bases not matched to a gene. The CDR3 sequence is 13 residues long. Germline V lookup: CDR1 WNHNN, CDR2 SYGVQD (reference sequence). Written as DNA, the CDR3 is TGCGCCAGACAGGGGGCTAGCAATCAGCCCCAGCATTTT. It specifies CARQGASNQPQHF.

The chain carries TRBV7-8 and TRBJ2-7; 7 bases fit TRBD1. The junction had 9 bases not matched to a gene; V was cut back by 1 base and J by 6 bases. The germline CDR1 and CDR2 sequences are SGHVS and FQNEAQ. The CDR3 spans 15 residues. CDR3 loop: CASSLEGAAYAEQYF. The DNA of the CDR3 is TGTGCCAGCAGCTTAGAGGGGGCCGCTTACGCCGAGCAGTACTTC.

This clonotype was found many times. The chain joins TRBV25-1 to TRBJ1-6; D remains ambiguous. The CDR3 length is 16 residues. The V end lost 4 bases, the J end lost 3 bases, and 13 bases lay between the germline ends. The germline V gene has CDR1 MGHDK and CDR2 SYGVNS. CDR3 region: CASSVGTGFYNSPLHF. For the CDR3, the DNA is TGTGCCAGCAGTGTCGGTACCGGGTTCTATAATTCACCCCTCCACTTT. Filled out from reference TRBV25-1 and TRBJ1-6, the complete variable domain reads EADIYQTPRYLVIGTGKKITLECSQTMGHDKMYWYQQDPGMELHLIHYSYGVNSTEKGDLSSESTVSRIRTEHFPLTLESARPSHTSQYLCASSVGTGFYNSPLHFGNGTRLTVT.

In its sample, this clonotype was seen many times. The rearrangement links TRBV7-9 to TRBJ2-5; D gene uncertain. Germline assignment: CDR1 SEHNR and CDR2 FQNEAQ (reference sequence). The V gene lost 2 bases and the J gene lost 1 base, with 11 bases spanning the gap. The CDR3 has 15 residues. The CDR3 bases are TGTGCCAGCAGCTTATTGGAGCACTCCCAAGAGACCCAGTACTTC. It translates to CASSLLEHSQETQYF.

This clonotype was recorded many times. This chain uses TRBV6-2 or TRBV6-3 with TRBJ2-5, with TRBD2 as a possible D gene (6 bases). V lost 5 bases and J lost 5, with 21 bases in between. Germline CDR1 is MNHEY and CDR2 is SVGEGT. This CDR3 is 16 amino acids long. The CDR3 nucleotides are TGTGCCAGCAGTGACTTGGGACTCCCGGACGGGGAGACCCAGTACTTC. The encoded protein is CASSDLGLPDGETQYF.

This clonotype has a count of ten or more. This CDR3 reads CASSSDSKTYGYTF. The CDR3 DNA is TGTGCCAGTAGTAGCGACAGTAAGACCTATGGCTACACCTTC. The chain links TRBV19 to TRBJ1-2, with D perhaps matching TRBD1 (5 bases). CDR3 length: 14 residues. Trimming removed 4 bases at V and 4 bases at J, with 13 bases between. The germline gives CDR1 LNHDA, CDR2 SQIVND (reference sequence).

This clonotype was seen just once. The rearrangement links TRBV10-3 to TRBJ2-7; 7 bases map to TRBD2. V dropped 10 bases and J dropped 4; count of bases not matched to a gene: 4. Germline V lookup: CDR1 ENHRY, CDR2 SYGVKD. The CDR3 covers 11 residues. CDR3 DNA: TGTGCCACCCGGCGGGAGTACGAGCAGTACTTC. It yields the protein CATRREYEQYF.

In this sample, this clonotype turned up many times. The chain employs TRBV20-1 and TRBJ2-5, with 7 nucleotides matching TRBD1. The V gene's germline CDR1 is DFQATT and CDR2 SNEGSKA (reference sequence). Unmatched junction bases numbered 15, after V lost 0 bases and J lost 5 bases. The CDR3 is 17 amino acids. CDR3 coding DNA: TGCAGTGCTAGAGAAGCCGGGACAGTAACCATCGCGGAGACCCAGTACTTC. Translation: CSAREAGTVTIAETQYF.

Many counts were recorded for this clonotype. The gene calls are TRBV10-3 and TRBJ1-5; 11 bases match TRBD1. The CDR3 contains 15 residues. Germline lookup yields CDR1 ENHRY and CDR2 SYGVKD. V trimming: 3 bases; J trimming: 3 bases; junction bases outside the gene matches: 1. CDR3 sequence reads: CAISEGQGANQPQHF. DNA of the CDR3: TGTGCCATCAGTGAAGGACAGGGGGCCAATCAGCCCCAGCATTTT.

This clonotype was seen repeatedly, ten times or more. The chain has TRBV7-2 and TRBJ2-5; D is possibly TRBD1 or TRBD2 (5 bases each). The CDR3 runs to 15 residues. With 1 base removed from V and 5 bases from J, the gap between germline ends came to 14 bases. The V gene's germline CDR1 is SGHTA and CDR2 FQGNSA. For the CDR3, the DNA is TGTGCCAGCAGCTTAGTTCACCGAGAGGGGGAGACCCAGTACTTC. This encodes CASSLVHREGETQYF.

This sequence joins TRBV12-5 and TRBJ2-2; D unclear. Trimming shortened V by 0 bases and J by 2 bases, and 7 bases separated the two germline ends. CDR1 and CDR2 (germline): LGHNT, FRNRAP. The CDR3 has 15 amino acids. CDR3 in DNA: TGTGCTAGTGGTTTGGTACTACAAAACACCGGGGAGCTGTTTTTT. As protein: CASGLVLQNTGELFF.

This clonotype was seen ten or more times. The CDR3 DNA reads TGTGCCAGCAGCTTACGGGTGGCCACTGAAGCTTTCTTT. Amino acid sequence: CASSLRVATEAFF. The J gene is TRBJ1-1, the V gene TRBV11-2; unclear D gene. The CDR3 contains 13 residues. V lost 2 bases and J 4 bases, leaving 8 bases between the germline ends. Germline V gives CDR1 SGHAT, CDR2 FQNNGV.

J is TRBJ1-2 and V is TRBV12-3 or TRBV12-4; perhaps TRBD1 as D (6 bases). The length of the CDR3 is 13 residues. The V and J ends lost 7 bases and 8 bases respectively, with 17 bases between them. CDR3: CASTGRGAEGYTF. In nucleotides, the CDR3 is TGTGCCAGCACCGGCCGGGGGGCGGAAGGCTACACCTTC.

This clonotype appeared many times. The chain joins TRBV6-1 to TRBJ1-2; D not certain. From germline, CDR1 is MNHNS and CDR2 SASEGT. Trimming pared 6 bases from V and 8 bases from J, leaving 13 bases between. The CDR3 extends over 12 amino acids. The CDR3 spells CASSGGSKGYTF. The CDR3 nucleotides are TGTGCCAGCAGCGGAGGTTCTAAGGGCTACACCTTC.

Ten or more counts support this clonotype. V is TRBV29-1 and J is TRBJ1-1, with unresolved D. The V end was cut by 3 bases, the J end by 4 bases, with 6 bases between. There are 11 residues in the CDR3. The germline V gene has CDR1 SQVTM and CDR2 ANQGSEA. The CDR3 region is CSVEEGTEAFF. Written as DNA, the CDR3 is TGCAGCGTTGAGGAGGGCACTGAAGCTTTCTTT.

This clonotype was detected many times. The DNA of the CDR3 is TGTGCCAGCAGTTTTGTGGGTTGGAGTTATGGCTACACCTTC. Protein product: CASSFVGWSYGYTF. The rearrangement uses TRBV28 and TRBJ1-2; D unresolved. The CDR3 has 14 amino acids. Looked up from germline, CDR1 is MDHEN and CDR2 is SYDVKM. Trimming cost V 3 bases and J 5 bases, with 13 bases left between them.

This clonotype came up many times. The chain has TRBV6-5 and TRBJ2-7; 7 bases are shared with TRBD2. Germline V CDR1 and CDR2: MNHEY, SVGAGI. V gave up 2 bases and J gave up 3 bases; unmatched junction bases: 10. The CDR3 length is 16 residues. CDR3 nucleotides: TGTGCCAGCAGTTACATCGGACTAGAGGGACTCTACGAGCAGTACTTC. Protein: CASSYIGLEGLYEQYF.

This clonotype was observed at least ten times. This chain links TRBV4-3 with TRBJ2-2; D is unclear. This CDR3 has 16 residues. Germline values: CDR1 LGHNA, CDR2 YSLEER. Trimming shortened V by 0 bases and J by 4 bases, and 12 bases separated the two germline ends. This CDR3 reads CASSQDAAASTGELFF. CDR3 nucleotides: TGCGCCAGCAGCCAAGACGCGGCTGCGAGCACCGGGGAGCTGTTTTTT.